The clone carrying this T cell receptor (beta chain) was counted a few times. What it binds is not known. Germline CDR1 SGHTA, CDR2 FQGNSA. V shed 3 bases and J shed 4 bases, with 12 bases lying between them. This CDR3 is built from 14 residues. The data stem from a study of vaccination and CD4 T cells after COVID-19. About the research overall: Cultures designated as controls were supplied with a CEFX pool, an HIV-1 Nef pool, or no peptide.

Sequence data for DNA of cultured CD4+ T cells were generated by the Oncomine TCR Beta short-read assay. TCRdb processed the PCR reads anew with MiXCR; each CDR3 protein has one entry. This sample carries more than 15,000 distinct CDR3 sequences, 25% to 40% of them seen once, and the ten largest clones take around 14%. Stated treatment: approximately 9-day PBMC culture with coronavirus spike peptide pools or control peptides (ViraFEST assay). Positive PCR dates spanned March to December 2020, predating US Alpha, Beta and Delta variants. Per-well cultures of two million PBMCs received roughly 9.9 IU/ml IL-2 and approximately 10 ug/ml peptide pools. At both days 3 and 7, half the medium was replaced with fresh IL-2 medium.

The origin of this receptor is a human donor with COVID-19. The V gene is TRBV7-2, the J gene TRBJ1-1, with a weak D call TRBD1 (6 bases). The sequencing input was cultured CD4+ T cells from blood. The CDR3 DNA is TGTGCCAGCAGCTTGAGAACAGGGATCACTGAAGCTTTCTTT. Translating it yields CASSLRTGITEAFF.